The entry below describes one TCR beta chain. As yet, its antigen is unknown. Replicate PCRs for sorted subsets used around 200 ng DNA; this equaled 25,000 to 35,000 T cell genomes. Assay used: immunoSEQ multiplex PCR; TCRdb lists only in-frame clones, some missing. The sample includes more than 2 million clones, 90% to 95% of them seen just once. CD45RO-negative CD8 cells positively selected for CCR7 made up the naive population, which excluded terminally differentiated effector memory CD45RA+ cells. Recent acute infections and vaccinations were absent in the healthy HIV-negative adult donors. The data stem from a study of shared clonotypes between healthy human individuals. Findings and caveats of the study: A handful of donors had about 5% of their naive CD4 clonotypes in common. Unshared clonotypes carried lower generation probabilities than those common to all four donors.

The CDR3 runs 15 residues. Trimming took 4 bases from V and 8 from J; bases not matched to a gene: 8. Germline values: CDR1 MDHEN, CDR2 SYDVKM. Sequencing used naive CD8+ T cells from PBMCs. The clonotype was recovered from a man younger than 35 in good health. Some clones in this sample may be carry-over from other donors' samples. V and J are TRBV28 and TRBJ2-1; 10 nucleotides align to TRBD1. The chain's CDR3 is CASSYPGQGRDEQFF. The CDR3 DNA is TGTGCCAGCAGTTATCCGGGACAGGGGAGGGATGAGCAGTTCTTC. Combining the CDR3 with reference TRBV28 and TRBJ2-1 gives the whole variable domain DVKVTQSSRYLVKRTGEKVFLECVQDMDHENMFWYRQDPGLGLRLIYFSYDVKMKEKGDIPEGYSVSREKKERFSLILESASTNQTSMYLCASSYPGQGRDEQFFGPGTRLTVL.